This T cell receptor beta chain emerged from a study of beta chain features in type 1 diabetes (dated by TCRdb to 2016 to 2019). For the study in its entirety: Mean age, gender distribution, total cell number and subset yield were not different between patients and healthy donors. Naive and central memory subsets were obtained from all 30 or so donors, but regulatory and stem cell-like memory subsets were isolated from only 8 patients and 8 healthy donors. Across all samples, fewer than 110,000,000 sorted cells were examined, and cell number per subset correlated strongly with RNA yield. In the study, TCRB repertoires of sorted circulating CD4+ T cell subsets from recently diagnosed type 1 diabetes patients were compared with those of matched healthy donors. What the authors observed across the whole study: Because the HLA sub-analyses included only small numbers of individuals, any influence of HLA type on TCRB rearrangement was left unresolved. At VDJ recombination sites, patients with type 1 diabetes made fewer insertions and deleted more nucleotides, a pattern implying thymic rearrangement abnormalities. PCR may preferentially amplify shorter templates, but because patient and control samples were amplified and corrected together, any resulting skew would affect both groups equally. The naive, central memory and regulatory TCRB repertoires appeared to resemble one another more closely among patients than among healthy donors. In all four CD4+ subsets, TCRB CDR3 length was moderately but significantly shorter in type 1 diabetes patients. Because cDNA rather than genomic DNA was sequenced, highly expressing activated cells could have been over-represented, although no difference in activation and CD3 levels was found between groups.

Per the germline V gene, SGHTA is the CDR1 and FQGNSA is the CDR2. The CDR3 holds 17 amino acids from the cysteine to the phenylalanine. The read is trimmed to its CDR3 DNA, 51 bases read in frame from base 1. Trimming costs V 5 bases and J 0 bases, and their ends lie 14 bases apart. Each donor gave one peripheral blood draw, approximately 0.11 L on average, collected into heparinised tubes. Using a panel that included CD45RO, CCR7, CD25, CD127, CD95 and CD27, naive, central memory, regulatory and stem cell-like memory CD4+ T cells were sorted on a BD FACSAria II. Every sorted population had a purity above 95%. Right away, PBMCs were isolated by Lymphoprep density gradient centrifugation and were stained directly, with no culture step. To minimize batch effects, samples were stained and sorted in pairs, one healthy donor with one patient per experiment. Concerning this clone itself: Its antigen has not been determined. No clone much larger than this one lies a single base away; base qualities are absent.

The entire isolated RNA was reverse transcribed using the High Capacity cDNA Reverse Transcription Kit, and thus expressed TCRB transcripts were sequenced. Deep immunoSEQ sequencing was performed on naive, central memory and regulatory T cell samples, with an average of about 3.57 million total reads per sample. After sorted cells were lysed in RLT buffer, RNA was extracted with DNase-treated RNeasy Micro or Mini kits, with the choice depending on cell number. Each cell subset was processed on its own to prevent cross-contamination, while patient and healthy donor samples were processed together. The immunoSEQ multiplex PCR was used to amplify TCRB sequences from cDNA, generating 87-bp fragments that spanned the CDR3 region. Sequencing of the amplicons was performed on the Illumina HiSeq platform. Processing in the source paper ran as follows. PCR bias was corrected computationally using synthetic template baselines, and reads within Hamming distance 2 were collapsed, with unmergeable singletons discarded. By aligning reads against IMGT, V, D and J genes, CDR3 length, and insertions or deletions at six rearrangement sites were assigned. Within each subset, clonotype counts were normalized to sorted cell number, and only after that were true diversity and Gini coefficients computed with the tcR R package. The overlap coefficient, calculated on TCRB nucleotide sequences, was used to measure repertoire sharing. As a proxy for the pre-selection repertoire, out-of-frame TCRB sequences from naive cells were analyzed. As stored in TCRdb, this immuneACCESS dataset retains in-frame rearrangements with V and J assigned. A fraction of the clones does not appear; measured against another copy, unresolved V genes explain less than half of the discrepancy, and the remainder lacks a known reason. D and trimming were read from the DNA, whereas the V and J calls and clone size are those reported in that table. The sample yields about 370,000 clones; about 16% were counted once. The ten most abundant clones make up about 0.02% of the sample.

The sample taken for sequencing was naive CD4+ T cells from blood. The cell subset or site tag for this specimen amounts to: true naive CD4+ T cells. The chain is assembled from TRBV7-2 and TRBJ2-6; the D region possibly corresponds to TRBD2 (5 bases align). This TCR derives from a woman between 18 and 29 years old in good health. The CDR3 corresponds to CASSPFVGSSGANVLTF. Here is the DNA: TGTGCCAGCAGCCCCTTCGTGGGGAGCTCTGGGGCCAACGTCCTGACTTTC.